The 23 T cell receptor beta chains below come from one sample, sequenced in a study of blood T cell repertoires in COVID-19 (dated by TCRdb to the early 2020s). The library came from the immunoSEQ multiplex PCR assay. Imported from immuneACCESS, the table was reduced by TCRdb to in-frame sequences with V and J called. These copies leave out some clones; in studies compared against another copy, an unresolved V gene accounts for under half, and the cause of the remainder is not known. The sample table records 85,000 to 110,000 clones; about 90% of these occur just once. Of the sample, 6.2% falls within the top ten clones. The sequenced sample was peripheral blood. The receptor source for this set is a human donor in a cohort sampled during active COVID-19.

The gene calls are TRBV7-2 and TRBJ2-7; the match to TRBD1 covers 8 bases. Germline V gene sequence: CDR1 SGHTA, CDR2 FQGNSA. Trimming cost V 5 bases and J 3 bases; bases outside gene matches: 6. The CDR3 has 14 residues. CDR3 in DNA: TGTGCCAGCAGCCTCGGGACAGGAATCTACGAGCAGTACTTC. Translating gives CASSLGTGIYEQYF.

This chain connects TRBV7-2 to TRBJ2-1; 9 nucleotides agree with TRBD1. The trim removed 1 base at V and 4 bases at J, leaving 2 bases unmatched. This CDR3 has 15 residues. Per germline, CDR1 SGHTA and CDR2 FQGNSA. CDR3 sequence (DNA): TGTGCCAGCAGCTTAGACAGGGGGCCTTACAATGAGCAGTTCTTC. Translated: CASSLDRGPYNEQFF.

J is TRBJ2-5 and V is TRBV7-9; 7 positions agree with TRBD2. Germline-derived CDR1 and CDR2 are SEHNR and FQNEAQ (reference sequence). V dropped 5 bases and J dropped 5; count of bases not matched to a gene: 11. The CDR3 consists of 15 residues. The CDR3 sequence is CASSRGTTVVETQYF. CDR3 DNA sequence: TGTGCCAGCAGCCGAGGGACTACCGTAGTGGAGACCCAGTACTTC.

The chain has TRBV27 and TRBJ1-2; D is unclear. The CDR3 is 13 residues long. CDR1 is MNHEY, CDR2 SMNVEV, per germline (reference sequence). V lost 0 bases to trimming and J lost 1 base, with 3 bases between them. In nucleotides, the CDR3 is TGTGCCAGCAGTTTATCGAGTAACTATGGCTACACCTTC. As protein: CASSLSSNYGYTF.

CDR3 sequence: CASSWTSGDTGELFF. The CDR3 region has the DNA TGTGCCAGCAGCTGGACTAGCGGGGACACCGGGGAGCTGTTTTTT. V is TRBV7-3 and J is TRBJ2-2; 12 bases line up with TRBD2. Germline V gives CDR1 SGHTA, CDR2 FQGTGA. The CDR3 is 15 amino acids. The J segment lost 3 bases and the V segment lost 4 bases, leaving 0 bases of the junction unmatched.

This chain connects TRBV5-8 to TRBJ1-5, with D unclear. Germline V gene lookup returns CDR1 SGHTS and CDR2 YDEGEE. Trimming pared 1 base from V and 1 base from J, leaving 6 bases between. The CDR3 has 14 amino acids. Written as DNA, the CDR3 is TGTGCCAGCAGCTTGTACGGGAGCAATCAGCCCCAGCATTTT. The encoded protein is CASSLYGSNQPQHF. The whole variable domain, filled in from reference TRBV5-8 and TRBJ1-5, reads EAGVTQSPTHLIKTRGQQATLRCSPISGHTSVYWYQQALGLGLQFLLWYDEGEERNRGNFPPRFSGRQFPNYSSELNVNALELEDSALYLCASSLYGSNQPQHFGDGTRLSIL.

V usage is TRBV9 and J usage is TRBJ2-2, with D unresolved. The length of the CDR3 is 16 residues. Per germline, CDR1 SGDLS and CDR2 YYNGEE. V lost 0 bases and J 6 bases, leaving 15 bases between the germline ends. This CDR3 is CASSVAPSRSSGELFF. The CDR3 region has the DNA TGTGCCAGCAGCGTAGCCCCGAGTCGTTCTTCCGGGGAGCTGTTTTTT. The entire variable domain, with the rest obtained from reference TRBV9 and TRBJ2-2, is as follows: DSGVTQTPKHLITATGQRVTLRCSPRSGDLSVYWYQQSLDQGLQFLIQYYNGEERAKGNILERFSAQQFPDLHSELNLSSLELGDSALYFCASSVAPSRSSGELFFGEGSRLTVL.

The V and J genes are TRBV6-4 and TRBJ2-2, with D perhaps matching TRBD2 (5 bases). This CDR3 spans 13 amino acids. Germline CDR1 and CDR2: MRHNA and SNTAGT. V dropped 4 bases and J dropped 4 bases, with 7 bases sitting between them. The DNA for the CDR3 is TGTGCCAGCAGTGCCGAGGGCACCGGGGAGCTGTTTTTT. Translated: CASSAEGTGELFF.

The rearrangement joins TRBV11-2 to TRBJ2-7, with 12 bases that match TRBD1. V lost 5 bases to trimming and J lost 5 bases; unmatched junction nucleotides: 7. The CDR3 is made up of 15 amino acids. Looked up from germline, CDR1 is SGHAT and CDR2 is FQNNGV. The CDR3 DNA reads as TGTGCCAGCAGCGACACGGGGACAGGGGGCGACGAGCAGTACTTC. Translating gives CASSDTGTGGDEQYF. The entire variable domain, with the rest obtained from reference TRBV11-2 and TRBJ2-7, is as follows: EAGVAQSPRYKIIEKRQSVAFWCNPISGHATLYWYQQILGQGPKLLIQFQNNGVVDDSQLPKDRFSAERLKGVDSTLKIQPAKLEDSAVYLCASSDTGTGGDEQYFGPGTRLTVT.

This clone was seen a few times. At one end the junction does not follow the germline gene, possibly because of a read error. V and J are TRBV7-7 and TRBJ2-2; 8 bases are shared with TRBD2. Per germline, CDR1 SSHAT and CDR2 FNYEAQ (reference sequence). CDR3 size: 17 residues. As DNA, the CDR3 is TGTGCTAGCAGCTTAGATGTCGGGAGGGCCACGGCCGGGGAGCTGTTTTTT. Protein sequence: CASSLDVGRATAGELFF.

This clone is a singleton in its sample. The CDR3 loop reads CASSSGFSQYF. The CDR3 DNA follows: TGTGCCAGCAGTTCAGGGTTTAGTCAGTATTTT. This sequence joins TRBV27 and TRBJ2-3; D is perhaps TRBD1 (5 bases). The germline V gene encodes CDR1 MNHEY and CDR2 SMNVEV (reference sequence). The CDR3 loop spans 11 amino acids. V dropped 4 bases and J dropped 12 bases, with 11 bases sitting between them.

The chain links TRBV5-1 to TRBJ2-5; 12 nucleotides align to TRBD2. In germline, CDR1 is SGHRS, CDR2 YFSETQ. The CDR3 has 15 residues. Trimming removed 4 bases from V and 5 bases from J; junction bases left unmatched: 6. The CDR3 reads CASSTPLAGGETQYF. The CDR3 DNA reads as TGCGCCAGCAGCACACCACTAGCGGGGGGTGAGACCCAGTACTTC.

The CDR3 DNA reads TGTGCCAGCAGCTTAGGCGGTCAACCTGGAGGAAACACCATATATTTT. This encodes CASSLGGQPGGNTIYF. The chain couples TRBV7-2 to TRBJ1-3, with D unresolved. V shed 1 base and J shed 4 bases, with 14 bases lying between them. The length of the CDR3 is 16 residues. CDR1 is SGHTA, CDR2 FQGNSA, per germline.

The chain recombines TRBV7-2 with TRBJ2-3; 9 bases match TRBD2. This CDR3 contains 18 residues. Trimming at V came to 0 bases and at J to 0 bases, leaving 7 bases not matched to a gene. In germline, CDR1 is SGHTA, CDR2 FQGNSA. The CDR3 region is CASSLAAGGRSSTDTQYF. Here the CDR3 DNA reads TGTGCCAGCAGCTTAGCAGCGGGGGGTCGCTCTAGCACAGATACGCAGTATTTT.

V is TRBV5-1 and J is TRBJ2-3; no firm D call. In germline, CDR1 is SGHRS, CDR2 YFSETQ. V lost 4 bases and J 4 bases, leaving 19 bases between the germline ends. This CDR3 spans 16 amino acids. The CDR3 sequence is CASSQNLEMMADTQYF. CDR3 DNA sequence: TGCGCCAGCAGCCAGAATCTAGAGATGATGGCAGATACGCAGTATTTT.

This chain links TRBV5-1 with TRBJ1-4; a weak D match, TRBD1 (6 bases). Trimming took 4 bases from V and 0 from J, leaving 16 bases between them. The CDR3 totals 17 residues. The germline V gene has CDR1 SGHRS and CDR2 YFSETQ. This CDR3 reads CASSPYGTSSTNEKLFF. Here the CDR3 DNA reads TGCGCCAGCAGCCCCTACGGGACATCTTCAACTAATGAAAAACTGTTTTTT. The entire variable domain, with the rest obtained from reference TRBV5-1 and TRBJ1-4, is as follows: KAGVTQTPRYLIKTRGQQVTLSCSPISGHRSVSWYQQTPGQGLQFLFEYFSETQRNKGNFPGRFSGRQFSNSRSEMNVSTLELGDSALYLCASSPYGTSSTNEKLFFGSGTQLSVL.

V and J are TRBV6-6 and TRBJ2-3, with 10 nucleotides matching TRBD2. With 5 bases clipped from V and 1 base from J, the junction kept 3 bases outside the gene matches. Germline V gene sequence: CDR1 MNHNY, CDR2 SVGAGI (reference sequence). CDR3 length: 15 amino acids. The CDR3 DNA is TGTGCCAGCAGTCTCCTAGCGGGAGGCACAGATACGCAGTATTTT. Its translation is CASSLLAGGTDTQYF.

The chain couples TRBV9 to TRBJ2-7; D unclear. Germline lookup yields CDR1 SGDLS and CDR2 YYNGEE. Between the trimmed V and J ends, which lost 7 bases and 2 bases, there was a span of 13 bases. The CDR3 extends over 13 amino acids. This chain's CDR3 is CASGPSGPYEQYF. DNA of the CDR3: TGTGCCAGCGGTCCCAGTGGCCCCTACGAGCAGTACTTC.

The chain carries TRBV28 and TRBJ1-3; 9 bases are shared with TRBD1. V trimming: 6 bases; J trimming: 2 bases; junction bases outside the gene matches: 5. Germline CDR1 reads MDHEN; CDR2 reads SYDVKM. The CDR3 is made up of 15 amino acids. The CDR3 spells CASRPNRGPGNTIYF. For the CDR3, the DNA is TGTGCCAGCAGGCCTAACAGGGGGCCTGGAAACACCATATATTTT.

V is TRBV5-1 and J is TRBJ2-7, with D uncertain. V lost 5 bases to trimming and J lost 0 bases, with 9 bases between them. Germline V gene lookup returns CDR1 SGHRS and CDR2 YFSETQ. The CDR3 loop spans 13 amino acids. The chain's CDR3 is CASRLRSSYEQYF. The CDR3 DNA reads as TGCGCCAGCAGACTGCGGTCCTCCTACGAGCAGTACTTC.

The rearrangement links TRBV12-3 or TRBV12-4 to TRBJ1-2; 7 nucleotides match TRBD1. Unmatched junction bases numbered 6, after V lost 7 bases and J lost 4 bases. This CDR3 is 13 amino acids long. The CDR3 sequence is CASNRNRGYGYTF. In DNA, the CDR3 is TGTGCCAGCAACCGAAACAGGGGCTATGGCTACACCTTC.

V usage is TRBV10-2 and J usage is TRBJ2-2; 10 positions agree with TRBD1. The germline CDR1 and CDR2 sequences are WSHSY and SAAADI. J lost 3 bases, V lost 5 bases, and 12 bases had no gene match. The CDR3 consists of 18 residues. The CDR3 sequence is CASSNLLDRGRDTGELFF. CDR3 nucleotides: TGCGCCAGCAGTAACCTCCTCGACAGGGGGCGGGACACCGGGGAGCTGTTTTTT.

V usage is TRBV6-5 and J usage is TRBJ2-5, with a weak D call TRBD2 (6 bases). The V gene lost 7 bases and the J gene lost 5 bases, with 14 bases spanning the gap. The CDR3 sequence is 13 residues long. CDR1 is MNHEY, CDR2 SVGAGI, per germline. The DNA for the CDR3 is TGTGCCAGCAAGGAGGAGGGGCGGGAGACCCAGTACTTC. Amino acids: CASKEEGRETQYF.